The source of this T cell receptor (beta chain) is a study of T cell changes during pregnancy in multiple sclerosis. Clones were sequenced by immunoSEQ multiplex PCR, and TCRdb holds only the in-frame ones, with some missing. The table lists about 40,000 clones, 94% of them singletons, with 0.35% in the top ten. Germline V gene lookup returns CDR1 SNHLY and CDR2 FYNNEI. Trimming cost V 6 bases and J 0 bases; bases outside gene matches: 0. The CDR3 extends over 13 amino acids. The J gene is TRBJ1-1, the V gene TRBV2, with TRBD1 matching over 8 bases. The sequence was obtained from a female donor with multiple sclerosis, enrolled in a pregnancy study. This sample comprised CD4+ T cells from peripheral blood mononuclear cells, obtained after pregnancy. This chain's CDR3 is CASRGQVNTEAFF. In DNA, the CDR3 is TGTGCCAGCAGGGGACAGGTGAACACTGAAGCTTTCTTT.